This T cell receptor (beta chain) was documented in a study of T cell responses to AZD1222 COVID-19 vaccine. Study-wide findings and caveats: After the peak T cell response, and only then, were repertoires sampled. Reportedly, close to half of spike-specific TCRs are directed against unmutated variant regions. Researchers report vaccine-associated CD4 TCRs spanning spike, with dominance at 160-218 and 743-854.

A word on this clone: Antigen: not known.

V was clipped by 3 bases and J by 1 base, with 6 bases between them. This CDR3 has 13 amino acids. Some clones are missing from TCRdb's copy, which holds only in-frame ones; the method was immunoSEQ multiplex PCR. The data show about 100,000 clones, with approximately 87% seen just once and about 3.5% held by the top ten. This TCR was sampled from an adult in good health. The specimen was peripheral blood, collected on day 0 of AZD1222 vaccination. The chain has TRBV12-3 or TRBV12-4 and TRBJ1-1, with D hard to call. The CDR3 sequence: CASSFYRNTEAFF. The CDR3 DNA reads as TGTGCCAGCAGTTTCTACCGGAACACTGAAGCTTTCTTT.